The count of the clone carrying this T cell receptor beta chain is one. The target antigen is unknown. The record originates from a study of siplizumab effects on memory and regulatory T cells. Points from the study as a whole: Mean Treg-derived proportions of mappable alloreactive CD4+ clones were less than 80% for siplizumab and less than 35% for controls. Memory cells seemed less diverse than naive T cells, which also seemed major contributors to the alloresponse. Sequences that were alloreactive and traceable to unstimulated CD4+ memory cells were significantly reduced by siplizumab.

Assay: immunoSEQ multiplex PCR; the TCRdb copy retains only in-frame clones and omits some. The data hold around 110,000 clones, with roughly 94% observed a single time. Sequenced sample: non-Treg CD4+ T cells sorted from blood. The source of this sequence is a human donor in good health.

The DNA for the CDR3 is TGTGCCAGCAGGCGCCCCGCAACTAATGAAAAACTGTTTTTT. Amino acid sequence: CASRRPATNEKLFF. The chain links TRBV7-9 to TRBJ1-4; D ambiguous. There are 14 residues in the CDR3. Between the trimmed V and J ends, which lost 6 bases and 0 bases, there was a span of 8 bases. Per the germline V gene, CDR1 is SEHNR and CDR2 is FQNEAQ (reference sequence).